This T cell receptor (beta chain) originates from a study of beta chain bispecific antibodies for T cell cancers. Looking at the study overall: The leukemia lines expressed TRBV12-3 (Jurkat) and TRBV5-5 (HPB-ALL). Findings and caveats of the study: Anti-TRBV12 exposure, compared with anti-CD19, reduced the TRBV12-3 proportion of TRBV signal by around 99%. Most targeted TRBV signal came from the leukemia cell line cells, not normal T cells.

T cells were expanded from blood mononuclear cells for two to three days with anti-CD3 OKT3 or CD3/CD28 beads. Jurkat-T cell coculture with anti-TRBV12, compared with an anti-CD19 control. This clonotype is medium-sized by share. The antigen remains unidentified. Clonotype quantities came from unique molecular identifier barcode counts. TCRdb ran MiXCR on the 5' RACE reads and lists one entry per CDR3 protein. The sample shows 20,000 to 25,000 distinct CDR3 sequences, approximately 2% of them seen only once. Germline loops: CDR1 ENHRY, CDR2 SYGVKD. The V and J ends lost 6 bases and 2 bases respectively, with 10 bases between them. The CDR3 has 13 residues.

Specimen: healthy donor T cells cultured with leukemia cells, collected from a culture containing a bispecific antibody targeting TCR Vbeta12. The TCR comes from a human donor in good health. Some clones in this sample may be carry-over from other donors' samples. The gene calls are TRBV10-3 and TRBJ1-1; no reliable D call. CDR3 DNA sequence: TGTGCCATCAGCCCAAAGACAAACACTGAAGCTTTCTTT. Protein product: CAISPKTNTEAFF.